The clone carrying this T cell receptor beta chain was recorded many times. These data are taken from a study of kidney transplant recipient with SARS-CoV-2 infection. TCRdb redid the calling of the reads with MiXCR, one entry per CDR3 protein. Counted here are some 220,000 distinct CDR3 sequences, 25% to 30% occurring once; the ten biggest clones make up around 6.8%. Germline-derived CDR1 and CDR2 are SGDLS and YYNGEE. The CDR3 runs to 13 residues. The V and J genes are TRBV9 and TRBJ2-5; possible D gene TRBD1, 5 bases. The DNA end is more similar to TRBJ2-7, so the J call may be wrong. The TCR sequence derives from a male patient younger than 45 who had COVID-19 and was a kidney transplant recipient. Some T cells may have originated in the graft donor. Sample: a blood sample, taken at baseline and between days 110 and 120 from a kidney transplant recipient. The CDR3 reads CASSAQGAYEQYF. The CDR3 DNA is TGTGCCAGCAGCGCACAAGGGGCCTACGAGCAGTACTTC.